The clone carrying this TCR beta chain was seen a handful of times. In the same sample, other DNA sequences code for this CDR3. The sample belongs to a study of beta chain features in type 1 diabetes. Since all of the isolated RNA was reverse transcribed, expressed TCRB transcripts were what got sequenced. Assay used: immunoSEQ multiplex PCR; TCRdb lists only in-frame clones, some missing. The sample gives fewer than 200,000 clones, roughly 8% of which show up once; almost 0.65% is in the top ten. Germline V gene sequence: CDR1 SEHNR, CDR2 FQNEAQ (reference sequence). Deletions cut 2 bases from V and 4 bases from J, with 9 bases between. This CDR3 is 14 amino acids long.

The rearrangement uses TRBV7-9 and TRBJ1-3, with D perhaps matching TRBD1 (5 bases). The source of this sequence is a young man in good health. Sequences were obtained from central memory CD4+ T cells from blood. CDR3: CASSLQGAGNTIYF. The CDR3, as DNA: TGTGCCAGCAGCTTACAGGGTGCGGGAAACACCATATATTTT.